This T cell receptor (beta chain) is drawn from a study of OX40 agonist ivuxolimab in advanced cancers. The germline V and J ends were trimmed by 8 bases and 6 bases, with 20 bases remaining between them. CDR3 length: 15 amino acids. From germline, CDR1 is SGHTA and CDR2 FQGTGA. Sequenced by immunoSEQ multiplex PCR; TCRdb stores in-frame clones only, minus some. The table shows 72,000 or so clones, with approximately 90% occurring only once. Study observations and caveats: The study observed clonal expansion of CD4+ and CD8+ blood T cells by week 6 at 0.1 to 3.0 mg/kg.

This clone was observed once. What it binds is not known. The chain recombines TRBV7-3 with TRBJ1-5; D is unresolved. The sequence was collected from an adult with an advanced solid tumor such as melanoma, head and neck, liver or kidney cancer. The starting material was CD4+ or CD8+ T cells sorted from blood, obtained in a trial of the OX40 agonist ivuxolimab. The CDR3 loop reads CASGTEEGPTQPQHF. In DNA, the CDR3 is TGTGCCAGCGGTACTGAAGAAGGGCCTACTCAGCCCCAGCATTTT.